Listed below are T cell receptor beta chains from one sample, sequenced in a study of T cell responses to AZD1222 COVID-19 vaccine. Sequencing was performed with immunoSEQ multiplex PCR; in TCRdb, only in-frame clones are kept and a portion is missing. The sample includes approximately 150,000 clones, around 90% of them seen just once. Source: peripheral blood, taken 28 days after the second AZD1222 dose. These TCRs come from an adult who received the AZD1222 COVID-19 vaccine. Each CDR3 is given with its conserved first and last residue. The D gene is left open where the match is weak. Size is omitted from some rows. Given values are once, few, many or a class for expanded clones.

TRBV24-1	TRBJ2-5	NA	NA	TGTGCCACCAGTGCCCTCGGAGGCCAGACCCAGTACTTC	CATSALGGQTQYF
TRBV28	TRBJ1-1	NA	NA	TGTGCCAGCAGTGGAGGACAAAAAGCTTTCTTT	CASSGGQKAFF
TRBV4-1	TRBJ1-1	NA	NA	TGCGCCAGCAGCCCCCAAGCTAGGGCTGAAGCTTTCTTT	CASSPQARAEAFF
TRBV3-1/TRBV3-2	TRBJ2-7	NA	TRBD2	TGTGCCAGCAGCCAAGATCGGCTGGGAGGGGCTATTAGTACCACCTACGAGCAGTACTTC	CASSQDRLGGAISTTYEQYF
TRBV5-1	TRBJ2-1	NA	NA	TGCGCCAGCAGTTTAGGACAGCTGCAGTTCTTC	CASSLGQLQFF
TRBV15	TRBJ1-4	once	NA	TGTGCCACCATAAGGGCCCCCGGGGGAAAACTGTTTTTT	CATIRAPGGKLFF
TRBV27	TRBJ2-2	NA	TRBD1	TGTGCCAGCAGTCCGGGACAGGTGTACACCGGGGAGCTGTTTTTT	CASSPGQVYTGELFF
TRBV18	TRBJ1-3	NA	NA	TGTGCCAGCTCACCAGTACCACAGGCCCCTGGAAACACCATATATTTT	CASSPVPQAPGNTIYF
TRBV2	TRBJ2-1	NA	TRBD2	TGTGCCAGCAGTCCGACTAGCGGGAGCTACAATGAGCAGTTCTTC	CASSPTSGSYNEQFF
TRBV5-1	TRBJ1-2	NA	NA	TGCGCCAGCAGCGGCCGGGACCTCTATGGCTACACCTTC	CASSGRDLYGYTF
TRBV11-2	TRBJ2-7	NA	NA	TGTGCCAGCAGCTCAGACACAAGCTACGAGCAGTACTTC	CASSSDTSYEQYF
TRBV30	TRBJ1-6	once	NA	TGTGCCTGGAGTGTACGAGCAGGAGGCAGAGGAGATTCACCCCTCCACTTT	CAWSVRAGGRGDSPLHF
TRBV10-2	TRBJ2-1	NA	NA	TGCGCCAGCAGTGGGAAGGAACGTTGGTCCTACAATGAGCAGTTCTTC	CASSGKERWSYNEQFF
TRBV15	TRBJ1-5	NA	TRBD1	TGTGCCACCAGCAGAGATCGCAGGGGGCTGGGCAATCAGCCCCAGCATTTT	CATSRDRRGLGNQPQHF
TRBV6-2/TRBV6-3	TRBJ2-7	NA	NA	TGTGCCAGCAGTTACTCGGAGTCCTACGAGCAGTACTTC	CASSYSESYEQYF
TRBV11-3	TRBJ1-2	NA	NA	TGTGCCAGCAGCTTAGACGGACCGATAGCTAACTATGGCTACACCTTC	CASSLDGPIANYGYTF
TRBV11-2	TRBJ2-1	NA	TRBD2	TGTGCCAGCAGCCAACTAGCGGGTAGCTCCTACAATGAGCAGTTCTTC	CASSQLAGSSYNEQFF
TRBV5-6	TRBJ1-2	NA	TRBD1	TGTGCCAGCAGCTCGGTCGACAGGGGAACTTATGGCTACACCTTC	CASSSVDRGTYGYTF
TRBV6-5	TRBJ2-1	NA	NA	TGTGCCAGCAGTTACTCGAATCTAGGGATCTACAATGAGCAGTTCTTC	CASSYSNLGIYNEQFF
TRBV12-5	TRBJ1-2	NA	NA	TGTGCTAGTGGTTTGCTCCGGGACTACACCTTC	CASGLLRDYTF
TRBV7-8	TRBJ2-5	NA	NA	TGTGCCAGCAGCTTAGCCCCTTGGGAGCGGAGAGAGACCCAGTACTTC	CASSLAPWERRETQYF
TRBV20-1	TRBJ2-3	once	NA	TGCAGTGCCAGCGGGACAGATACGCAGTATTTT	CSASGTDTQYF
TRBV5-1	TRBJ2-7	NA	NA	TGCGCCAGCAGCCCCCCAATGACAGGGGATTTTAGCGGGTCCTACGAGCAGTACTTC	CASSPPMTGDFSGSYEQYF
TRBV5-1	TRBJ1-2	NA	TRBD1	TGCGCCAGCAGCGCCACAGGGGGCGCGTATGGCTACACCTTC	CASSATGGAYGYTF
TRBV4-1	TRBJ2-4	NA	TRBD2	TGCGCCAGCAGCCAAGATCTGGCGGGAGGGGCCAAAAACATTCAGTACTTC	CASSQDLAGGAKNIQYF
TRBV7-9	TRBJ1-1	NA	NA	TGTGCCAGCAGCCATGTTGGCCAGGGTAGGACTGAAGCTTTCTTT	CASSHVGQGRTEAFF
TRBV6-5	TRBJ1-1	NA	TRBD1	TGTGCCAGCAGTTTGACAGGGACCCGGAACACTGAAGCTTTCTTT	CASSLTGTRNTEAFF